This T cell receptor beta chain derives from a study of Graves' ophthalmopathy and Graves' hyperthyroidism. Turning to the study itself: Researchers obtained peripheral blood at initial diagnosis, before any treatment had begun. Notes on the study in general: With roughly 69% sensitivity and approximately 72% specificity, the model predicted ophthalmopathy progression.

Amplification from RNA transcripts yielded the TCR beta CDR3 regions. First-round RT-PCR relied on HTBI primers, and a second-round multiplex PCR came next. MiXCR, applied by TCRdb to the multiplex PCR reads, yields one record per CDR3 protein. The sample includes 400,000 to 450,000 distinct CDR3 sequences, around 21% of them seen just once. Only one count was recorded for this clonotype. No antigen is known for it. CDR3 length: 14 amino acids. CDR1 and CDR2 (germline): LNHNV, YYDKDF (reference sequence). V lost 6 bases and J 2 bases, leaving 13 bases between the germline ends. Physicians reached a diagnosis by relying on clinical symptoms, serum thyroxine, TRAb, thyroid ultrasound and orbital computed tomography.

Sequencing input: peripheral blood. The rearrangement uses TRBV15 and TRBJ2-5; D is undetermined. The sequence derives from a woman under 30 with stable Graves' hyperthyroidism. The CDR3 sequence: CATSRGRIQETQYF. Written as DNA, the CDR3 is TGTGCCACCAGTCGCGGACGTATTCAAGAGACCCAGTACTTC. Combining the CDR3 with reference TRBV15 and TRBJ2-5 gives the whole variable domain DAMVIQNPRYQVTQFGKPVTLSCSQTLNHNVMYWYQQKSSQAPKLLFHYYDKDFNNEADTPDNFQSRRPNTSFCFLDIRSPGLGDTAMYLCATSRGRIQETQYFGPGTRLLVL.